Sequencing of this TCR beta chain was carried out in a study of T cells in Graves' hyperthyroidism and ophthalmopathy. Comments on this clonotype: Its antigen remains unknown.

Germline V gene lookup returns CDR1 LGHNA and CDR2 YSLEER. Trimming removed 1 base from V and 1 base from J; junction bases left unmatched: 7. The CDR3 extends over 18 amino acids. Amplified TCR beta CDR3 regions came from RNA transcripts. When the TCR CDR3 underwent first-round RT-PCR, the HTBI primer set was used. One entry per CDR3 protein results from TCRdb running MiXCR on the multiplex PCR reads. The table has more than 650,000 distinct CDR3 sequences, 13% to 15% seen once. The study, taken as a whole, reports: Researchers report that a 13 V-J model separated ophthalmopathy from stable hyperthyroidism. The model forecast ophthalmopathy, anticipating it by a median around 6.5 months before onset.

Researchers defined stable Graves' hyperthyroidism as no ophthalmopathy progression within 18 months. Source material for PBMCs was 9 to 10 ml fresh peripheral blood. The chain has TRBV4-3 and TRBJ2-2, with 9 bases lining up with TRBD2. Sequencing used blood. The TCR comes from a woman younger than 35 with Graves' hyperthyroidism. The CDR3: CASSQGRMTSGNTGELFF. The DNA for the CDR3 is TGCGCCAGCAGCCAAGGGAGGATGACTAGCGGGAACACCGGGGAGCTGTTTTTT.